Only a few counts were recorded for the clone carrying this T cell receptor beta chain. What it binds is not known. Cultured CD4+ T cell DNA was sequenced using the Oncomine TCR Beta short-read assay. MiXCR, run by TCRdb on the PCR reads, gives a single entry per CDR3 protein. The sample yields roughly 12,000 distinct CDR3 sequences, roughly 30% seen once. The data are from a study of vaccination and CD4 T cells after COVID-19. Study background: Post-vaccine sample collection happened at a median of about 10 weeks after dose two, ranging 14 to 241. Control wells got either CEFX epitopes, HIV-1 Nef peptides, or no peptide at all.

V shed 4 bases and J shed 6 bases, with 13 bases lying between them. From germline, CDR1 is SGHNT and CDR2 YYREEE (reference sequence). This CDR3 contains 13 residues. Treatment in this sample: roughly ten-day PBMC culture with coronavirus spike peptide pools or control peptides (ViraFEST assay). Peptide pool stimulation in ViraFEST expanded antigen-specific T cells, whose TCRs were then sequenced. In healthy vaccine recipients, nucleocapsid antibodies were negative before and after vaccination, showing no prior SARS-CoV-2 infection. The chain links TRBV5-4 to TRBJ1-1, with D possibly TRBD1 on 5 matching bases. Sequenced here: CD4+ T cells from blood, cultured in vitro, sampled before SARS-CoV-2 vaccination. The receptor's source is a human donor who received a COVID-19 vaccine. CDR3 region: CASSLAGTPEAFF. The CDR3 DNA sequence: TGTGCCAGCAGCCTCGCAGGGACTCCTGAAGCTTTCTTT.